This T cell receptor beta chain derives from a study of vaccination effects on CD4 cells after COVID-19. Study-level points and caveats: Substantial clonal contraction characterized both infection- and vaccine-induced clones late after vaccination.

This clone was recorded once. Its target is unknown. The assay was immunoSEQ multiplex PCR, and TCRdb's table has in-frame clones only and misses some. The data show some 40,000 clones, approximately 82% seen once. The CDR3 covers 15 residues. Germline assignment: CDR1 MNHEY and CDR2 SVGAGI. V gave up 5 bases and J gave up 4 bases; unmatched junction bases: 7. Ahead of sequencing, the ViraFEST assay grew antigen-specific CD4+ T cells using viral peptide pools. The culture ran for roughly ten days before CD4+ T cells were isolated. The participants, recipients of two vaccine doses, got either BNT162b2 or mRNA-1273.

This chain joins TRBV6-5 and TRBJ2-1, with 8 nucleotides matching TRBD1. This clonotype was obtained from a human donor who received a COVID-19 vaccine. Some clones in this sample may be carry-over from other donors' samples. The sequencing here drew on CD4+ T cells from PBMCs cultured with HCoV-NL63 spike peptides, taken after COVID-19 vaccination. The CDR3 is CASSPGTGAYNEQFF. DNA of the CDR3: TGTGCCAGCAGTCCCGGGACAGGTGCATACAATGAGCAGTTCTTC.